A single sample gave rise to the 20 T cell receptor beta chains below, sequenced in a study of T cells in Graves' hyperthyroidism and ophthalmopathy (dated by TCRdb to between 2018 and 2021). Library construction relied on multiplex PCR. TCRdb records Illumina HiSeq 2000 as the sequencer. Amplification of TCR beta CDR3 regions was carried out from RNA transcripts. For the first round of RT-PCR on the TCR CDR3, the HTBI primer set was used together with the Qiagen OneStep RT-PCR kit. Starting from the raw public reads, TCRdb applied fastp trimming at Q25, assembled clones with MiXCR and retained in-frame beta chains. Duplicate CDR3 protein sequences are folded into a single record with the most common DNA and genes. The sample data list about 150,000 distinct CDR3 sequences, and less than 25% of these were observed just once. Of the sample, more than 65% is held by the ten largest clones. The sequencing sample was made of blood. All receptors derive from a woman aged 45 to 65 with Graves' hyperthyroidism that later progressed to Graves' ophthalmopathy.

Turning to this clonotype: A much bigger clone sits one base away, suggesting this may be a read error. The chain uses TRBV27 and TRBJ1-2, with D perhaps matching TRBD1 (5 bases). This CDR3 contains 14 residues. V lost 5 bases to trimming and J lost 3 bases, with 13 bases between them. Germline values: CDR1 MNHEY, CDR2 SMNVEV (reference sequence). DNA for the CDR3: TGTGCCAGCAGTCCCGGGGCCAGTCACTATGGCTACACCTTC. It is translated as CASSPGASHYGYTF.

Only a few counts were recorded for this clonotype. The chain carries TRBV11-2 and TRBJ1-2; 7 bases agree with TRBD1. The CDR3 extends over 14 amino acids. Losses at the gene ends were 10 bases for V and 4 bases for J; bases not matched to a gene: 12. Germline CDR1 reads SGHAT; CDR2 reads FQNNGV. CDR3 residues: CATRTGLQAYGYTF. Here the CDR3 DNA reads TGTGCCACTAGGACAGGTTTACAGGCCTATGGCTACACCTTC.

Many counts were recorded for this clonotype. V gene TRBV29-1 combines with J gene TRBJ2-2; the match to TRBD1 covers 9 bases. The length of the CDR3 is 13 residues. Trimming cost V 4 bases and J 8 bases; bases outside gene matches: 5. Germline V gene data show CDR1 as SQVTM and CDR2 as ANQGSEA. The chain's CDR3 is CSVVTGGLGELFF. The DNA of the CDR3 is TGCAGCGTTGTCACAGGGGGCTTGGGGGAGCTGTTTTTT.

In this sample, this clonotype turned up a few times. The genes are TRBV5-1 and TRBJ2-7; TRBD2 matches 7 bases. With V trimmed by 1 base and J by 3 bases, 7 bases remained unmatched. Germline-derived CDR1 and CDR2 are SGHRS and YFSETQ. The length of the CDR3 is 15 residues. Here the CDR3 reads CASSLTAGVHYEQYF. CDR3 sequence (DNA): TGCGCCAGCAGCTTGACCGCGGGAGTACACTACGAGCAGTACTTC. The full variable domain, in which reference TRBV5-1 and TRBJ2-7 provide the parts outside the CDR3, is KAGVTQTPRYLIKTRGQQVTLSCSPISGHRSVSWYQQTPGQGLQFLFEYFSETQRNKGNFPGRFSGRQFSNSRSEMNVSTLELGDSALYLCASSLTAGVHYEQYFGPGTRLTVT.

The rearrangement uses TRBV6-1 and TRBJ1-5, with a weak D call TRBD1 (5 bases). The CDR3 loop spans 15 amino acids. Germline-derived CDR1 and CDR2 are MNHNS and SASEGT. With 7 bases removed from V and 1 base from J, the gap between germline ends came to 14 bases. In nucleotides, the CDR3 is TGTGCCAGCACCAGCGGACGGGGGAGCAATCAGCCCCAGCATTTT. Protein product: CASTSGRGSNQPQHF.

The chain has TRBV12-3 or TRBV12-4 and TRBJ2-1; maybe TRBD1 (5 bases). V gave up 4 bases and J gave up 7 bases, with 20 bases separating them. This CDR3 contains 16 residues. The CDR3: CASSSGRAGHFNEQFF. In DNA, the CDR3 is TGTGCCAGCAGTTCTGGTCGGGCAGGGCACTTTAATGAGCAGTTCTTC.

This chain uses TRBV20-1 with TRBJ1-4, with TRBD1 identical over 7 bases. Losses at the gene ends were 3 bases for V and 2 bases for J; bases not matched to a gene: 3. The V gene's germline CDR1 is DFQATT and CDR2 SNEGSKA (reference sequence). The CDR3 loop spans 14 amino acids. In DNA form, the CDR3 reads TGCAGTGCTAGCTCGACAGGGACTAATGAAAAACTGTTTTTT. It encodes CSASSTGTNEKLFF.

This clonotype was counted at least ten times. The V gene is TRBV5-1, the J gene TRBJ2-1, with no clear D. There are 12 residues in the CDR3. Trimming stripped 1 base from V and 7 bases from J, with 6 bases between. The germline V gene has CDR1 SGHRS and CDR2 YFSETQ. In DNA, the CDR3 is TGCGCCAGCAGCTTGTTTCGTAATGAGCAGTTCTTC. Translating it yields CASSLFRNEQFF.

This clonotype has only a few counts. The rearrangement uses TRBV5-1 and TRBJ2-1, with D possibly TRBD2 on 6 matching bases. Trimming took off 1 base at V and 10 bases at J, with 12 bases between the two ends. CDR1 and CDR2 from the germline V gene are SGHRS and YFSETQ. CDR3 size: 13 residues. In DNA form, the CDR3 reads TGCGCCAGCAGCTTGCGTAGCGGAAGGGAGCAGTTCTTC. Translated, it gives CASSLRSGREQFF.

The chain recombines TRBV10-2 with TRBJ1-6; D not certain. CDR3 length equals 13 residues. Trimming took off 6 bases at V and 7 bases at J, with 10 bases between the two ends. Germline CDR1 is WSHSY and CDR2 is SAAADI. The CDR3 DNA reads TGCGCCAGCAGAAGGGCTATCAATTCACCCCTCCACTTT. Translation: CASRRAINSPLHF.

In its sample, this clonotype was seen a few times. This chain links TRBV4-1 with TRBJ1-1; TRBD1 might be the D (6 bases). Germline-derived CDR1 and CDR2 are MGHRA and YSYEKL. CDR3 length: 15 residues. V lost 0 bases to trimming and J lost 5 bases, with 13 bases between them. CDR3 nucleotide sequence: TGCGCCAGCAGCCAAGAGGGGGGCCGGGGAACTGAAGCTTTCTTT. Its translation: CASSQEGGRGTEAFF.

The V gene is TRBV6-2 or TRBV6-3, the J gene TRBJ2-3; perhaps TRBD2 as D (6 bases). V was clipped by 2 bases and J by 5 bases, with 14 bases between them. The CDR3 covers 15 residues. From germline, CDR1 is MNHEY and CDR2 SVGEGT. CDR3 in amino acids: CASSYRGPGGDTQYF. In nucleotides, the CDR3 is TGTGCCAGCAGTTACCGGGGACCCGGGGGAGATACGCAGTATTTT.

J is TRBJ2-3 and V is TRBV28; TRBD2 matches at 15 bases. The V gene's germline CDR1 is MDHEN and CDR2 SYDVKM. CDR3 length: 18 residues. Trimming removed 4 bases from V and 4 bases from J; junction bases left unmatched: 9. CDR3 DNA sequence: TGTGCCAGCAGTTCGCCGGGACTAGCGGGAGGAAAGCCAGATACGCAGTATTTT. This gives the protein CASSSPGLAGGKPDTQYF.

CDR3 protein: CASSGLRGGPRETQYF. CDR3 DNA: TGTGCCAGCAGTGGATTAAGGGGTGGGCCGCGAGAGACCCAGTACTTC. The chain recombines TRBV6-1 with TRBJ2-5; TRBD1 is a possible D gene (5 bases). V lost 4 bases, J lost 4 bases, and 19 bases lay in between. CDR3 length: 16 amino acids. CDR1 and CDR2 from the germline V gene are MNHNS and SASEGT.

Ten or more counts support this clonotype. V is TRBV24-1 and J is TRBJ2-5; D might be TRBD1 (5 bases). The germline V gene encodes CDR1 KGHDR and CDR2 SFDVKD. Trimming removed 4 bases from V and 2 bases from J, with 10 bases in between. The CDR3 has 14 residues. The CDR3 DNA reads as TGTGCCACCAGTGACCGCAGGGTACAAGAGACCCAGTACTTC. Translating it yields CATSDRRVQETQYF.

The V gene is TRBV18, the J gene TRBJ2-5; TRBD2 agrees at 10 bases. The germline CDR1 and CDR2 sequences are KGHSH and LQKENI. V lost 3 bases, J lost 4 bases, and 8 bases stayed unmatched. The CDR3 consists of 16 residues. The chain's CDR3 is CASSPPASGRRETQYF. As DNA, the CDR3 is TGTGCCAGCTCACCGCCGGCTAGCGGGAGAAGAGAGACCCAGTACTTC.

A few counts support this clonotype. The chain carries TRBV3-1 and TRBJ2-7, with TRBD1 identical over 9 bases. The germline V gene has CDR1 LGHDT and CDR2 YNNKEL (reference sequence). CDR3 length: 15 residues. Germline trimming cut 4 bases from V and 0 bases from J; bases unmatched to any gene: 4. The CDR3 nucleotides read TGTGCCAGCAGCCCTGGGACAGGGAGCTCCTACGAGCAGTACTTC. It translates to CASSPGTGSSYEQYF.

This clonotype occurred many times. The chain employs TRBV7-9 and TRBJ2-3; 9 bases are a match to TRBD1. The CDR3 length is 18 residues. Per germline, CDR1 SEHNR and CDR2 FQNEAQ (reference sequence). The trim removed 4 bases at V and 0 bases at J, leaving 11 bases unmatched. CDR3 DNA: TGTGCCAGCAGCTCGGGACAGGGAGGCCGTACTAGCACAGATACGCAGTATTTT. It encodes CASSSGQGGRTSTDTQYF. Combining the CDR3 with reference TRBV7-9 and TRBJ2-3 gives the whole variable domain DTGVSQNPRHKITKRGQNVTFRCDPISEHNRLYWYRQTLGQGPEFLTYFQNEAQLEKSRLLSDRFSAERPKGSFSTLEIQRTEQGDSAMYLCASSSGQGGRTSTDTQYFGPGTRLTVL.

This clonotype was detected many times. The gene calls are TRBV29-1 and TRBJ1-1, with TRBD1 identical over 11 bases. CDR3 length: 13 residues. After removal of 7 bases from V and 1 base from J, the junction contained 2 bases not matched to a gene. Germline CDR1 is SQVTM and CDR2 is ANQGSEA. CDR3 in DNA: TGCAGCGCCGGGACAGGGGGGAACACTGAAGCTTTCTTT. It translates to CSAGTGGNTEAFF.

This clonotype was seen only a few times. V usage is TRBV3-1 and J usage is TRBJ2-1; D unresolved. This CDR3 contains 12 residues. V lost 4 bases, J lost 12 bases, and 13 bases lay in between. Germline CDR1 LGHDT, CDR2 YNNKEL (reference sequence). The CDR3 DNA reads as TGTGCCAGCAGCCTTTTGGCTGAGAGGCAGTTCTTC. It specifies CASSLLAERQFF.